A selection of T cell receptor beta chains follows, all from one sample in a study of T cells in Graves' hyperthyroidism and ophthalmopathy. TCRdb recomputed calls from the multiplex PCR reads with MiXCR, one row per CDR3 protein. The table lists about 570,000 distinct CDR3 sequences, 40% to 55% of them singletons. What was sequenced was peripheral blood or thyroid tissue (not recorded which). These receptors were taken from an adult woman with Graves' disease, either hyperthyroidism or ophthalmopathy (not recorded which). The CDR3 runs from the conserved cysteine through the conserved F or W. The D gene is left open where the match is weak. Some rows mark clone size as missing; the rest say once, few, many or name a class of expanded clone.

V gene: TRBV2
clone size: .
D gene: TRBD1
J gene: TRBJ1-3
CDR3 DNA: TGTGCCAGCAGTCCGACAGGGTTT
CDR3 protein: CASSPTGF

V gene: TRBV10-2
clone size: few
D gene: .
J gene: TRBJ1-1
CDR3 DNA: TGCGCCAGCAGTGAATCTCCAGGGGTTGGGACTGAAGCTTTCTTT
CDR3 protein: CASSESPGVGTEAFF

V gene: TRBV7-9
clone size: .
D gene: .
J gene: TRBJ1-2
CDR3 DNA: TGTGCCAGCAGCTGGGACGGGCCTTATGGCTACACCTTC
CDR3 protein: CASSWDGPYGYTF

V gene: TRBV19
clone size: .
D gene: TRBD1
J gene: TRBJ2-6
CDR3 DNA: TGTGCCAGCAGTTATGGGACAGGGCTCCTTCGTGGGGCCAACGTCCTGACTTTC
CDR3 protein: CASSYGTGLLRGANVLTF

V gene: TRBV7-9
clone size: .
D gene: TRBD1
J gene: TRBJ1-1
CDR3 DNA: TGTGCCAGCAGTGCCGGCTCGACAGGGTTCGGCACTGAAGCTTTCTTT
CDR3 protein: CASSAGSTGFGTEAFF

V gene: TRBV25-1
clone size: .
D gene: .
J gene: TRBJ2-7
CDR3 DNA: .
CDR3 protein: CASSFYICSAPDRGSGEQYF

V gene: TRBV30
clone size: many
D gene: .
J gene: TRBJ1-1
CDR3 DNA: TGTGCCTGGAAAGCCCAGACAGAAGCTTTCTTT
CDR3 protein: CAWKAQTEAFF

V gene: TRBV7-9
clone size: many
D gene: .
J gene: TRBJ2-7
CDR3 DNA: TGTGCCAGCTCACCACCGGGCCTCTCCTACGAGCAGTACTTC
CDR3 protein: CASSPPGLSYEQYF

V gene: TRBV15
clone size: .
D gene: .
J gene: TRBJ1-5
CDR3 DNA: TGTGCCACCAGCACAAGCAACGGGGATCAGCCCCAGCATTTT
CDR3 protein: CATSTSNGDQPQHF

V gene: TRBV7-2
clone size: many
D gene: TRBD1
J gene: TRBJ1-2
CDR3 DNA: TGTGCCAGCAGCTCGGACAGGGAGGTTATCTATGGCTACACCTTC
CDR3 protein: CASSSDREVIYGYTF

V gene: TRBV7-9
clone size: once
D gene: .
J gene: TRBJ1-2
CDR3 DNA: TGTGCCAGCGCGAAAACTAGCGGGGGTGGCTACACCTTC
CDR3 protein: CASAKTSGGGYTF

V gene: TRBV4-1
clone size: many
D gene: .
J gene: TRBJ1-5
CDR3 DNA: TGCGCCAGCAGCCAAGTGCTGGATGGGAGTGGCAATCAGCCCCAGCATTTT
CDR3 protein: CASSQVLDGSGNQPQHF

V gene: TRBV25-1
clone size: .
D gene: .
J gene: TRBJ2-7
CDR3 DNA: TGTGCCAGCGGGGGAGGGGGTGGCTACGAGCAGTACTTC
CDR3 protein: CASGGGGGYEQYF

V gene: TRBV11-2
clone size: .
D gene: TRBD1
J gene: TRBJ2-2
CDR3 DNA: TGTGCCAGCAGCTTTCTGGTGGGACAGGGCGCCGGGGAGCTGTTTTTT
CDR3 protein: CASSFLVGQGAGELFF

V gene: TRBV25-1
clone size: many
D gene: .
J gene: TRBJ2-5
CDR3 DNA: TGTGCCAGCAGTGAGGGTCGCGTACAAGAGACCCAGTACTTC
CDR3 protein: CASSEGRVQETQYF

V gene: TRBV5-1
clone size: many
D gene: .
J gene: TRBJ2-2
CDR3 DNA: TGCGCCAGCAGGAGCGCCCTCACCGGGGAGCTGTTTTTT
CDR3 protein: CASRSALTGELFF

V gene: TRBV29-1
clone size: .
D gene: TRBD1
J gene: TRBJ1-2
CDR3 DNA: TGCAGCGTTGAAGACCCCTTCGACAGGGACGATGGCTACACCTTC
CDR3 protein: CSVEDPFDRDDGYTF

V gene: TRBV10-3
clone size: many
D gene: .
J gene: TRBJ2-7
CDR3 DNA: TGTGCCATCAGTGAGTCTGGCATCCACGAGCAGTACTTC
CDR3 protein: CAISESGIHEQYF

V gene: TRBV5-1
clone size: many
D gene: .
J gene: TRBJ1-4
CDR3 DNA: TGCGCCAGCAGCCAGAATGAAAAACTGTTTTTT
CDR3 protein: CASSQNEKLFF

V gene: TRBV19
clone size: many
D gene: .
J gene: TRBJ1-5
CDR3 DNA: TGTGCCAGTAGTATAAGGGCCCGTGACATGCAGGGTGTGAATCAGCCCCAGCATTTT
CDR3 protein: CASSIRARDMQGVNQPQHF

V gene: TRBV7-2
clone size: many
D gene: TRBD1
J gene: TRBJ1-5
CDR3 DNA: TGTGCCAGCAGCTTACGGCCAGGGGGCCCGTATAGCAATCAGCCCCAGCATTTT
CDR3 protein: CASSLRPGGPYSNQPQHF

V gene: TRBV24-1
clone size: .
D gene: .
J gene: TRBJ1-1
CDR3 DNA: TGTGCCAGCAGTTTAAAGGGGGGTGGGGCTGAAGCTTTCTTT
CDR3 protein: CASSLKGGGAEAFF

V gene: TRBV7-2
clone size: many
D gene: TRBD1
J gene: TRBJ1-5
CDR3 DNA: TGTGCCAGCAGCTCACGACAGGGGAATCAGCCCCAGCATTTT
CDR3 protein: CASSSRQGNQPQHF

V gene: TRBV10-3
clone size: once
D gene: .
J gene: TRBJ1-6
CDR3 DNA: TGTGCCATGGCAGGGGACGGGGGGCGTTCACCCCTCCACTTT
CDR3 protein: CAMAGDGGRSPLHF

V gene: TRBV9
clone size: .
D gene: .
J gene: TRBJ2-5
CDR3 DNA: TGTGCCAGCAGCGTAGCGGCAGTACAAGAGACCCAGTACTTC
CDR3 protein: CASSVAAVQETQYF

V gene: TRBV7-9
clone size: few
D gene: .
J gene: TRBJ1-1
CDR3 DNA: TGTGCCAGCAGCGCCCCGAGGGTTGATGAAGCTTTCTTT
CDR3 protein: CASSAPRVDEAFF

V gene: TRBV7-9
clone size: many
D gene: TRBD1
J gene: TRBJ1-2
CDR3 DNA: TGTGCCAGCAGCTTTTCCAGGGGGCGAGGACTCTATGGCTACACCTTC
CDR3 protein: CASSFSRGRGLYGYTF

V gene: TRBV10-3
clone size: many
D gene: .
J gene: TRBJ2-7
CDR3 DNA: TGTGCCACCTTGGGGGGAAATTACGAGCAGTACTTC
CDR3 protein: CATLGGNYEQYF

V gene: TRBV15
clone size: .
D gene: .
J gene: TRBJ2-5
CDR3 DNA: TGTGCCACCAGCAGGGAGCGCTTCCAAGAGACCCAGTACTTC
CDR3 protein: CATSRERFQETQYF

V gene: TRBV15
clone size: .
D gene: .
J gene: TRBJ2-5
CDR3 DNA: TGTGCCACCAGCTCCGACAGACTACCTCAAGAGACCCAGTACTTC
CDR3 protein: CATSSDRLPQETQYF

V gene: TRBV15
clone size: .
D gene: .
J gene: TRBJ2-2
CDR3 DNA: TGTGCCACCAGCACCGAGACAGGGAGGGACCCCGGGGAGCTGTTTTTT
CDR3 protein: CATSTETGRDPGELFF

V gene: TRBV10-3
clone size: .
D gene: .
J gene: TRBJ1-6
CDR3 DNA: TGTGCCAGCAGTTTATCGGTCCAAGGTTCACCCCTCCACTTT
CDR3 protein: CASSLSVQGSPLHF

V gene: TRBV15
clone size: .
D gene: TRBD1
J gene: TRBJ1-2
CDR3 DNA: TGTGCCACCAGAGCCAGGGGGCACGACTATGGCTACACCTTC
CDR3 protein: CATRARGHDYGYTF

V gene: TRBV20-1
clone size: .
D gene: .
J gene: TRBJ2-7
CDR3 DNA: TGCAGTGTTACCGCCGGGGTAAACTACGAGCAGTACTTC
CDR3 protein: CSVTAGVNYEQYF

V gene: TRBV7-2
clone size: few
D gene: .
J gene: TRBJ2-5
CDR3 DNA: TGTGCCAGCAGCTCCTTAGAAGAGACCCAGTACTTC
CDR3 protein: CASSSLEETQYF

V gene: TRBV5-1
clone size: many
D gene: .
J gene: TRBJ2-7
CDR3 DNA: TGCGCCAGCAGCTTGGGGCAGGGCTTAACCTACGAGCAGTACTTC
CDR3 protein: CASSLGQGLTYEQYF

V gene: TRBV12-3/TRBV12-4
clone size: .
D gene: .
J gene: TRBJ1-5
CDR3 DNA: TGTGCCAGCAGTTTTGGGGGGGAACAGCCCCAGCATTTT
CDR3 protein: CASSFGGEQPQHF

V gene: TRBV20-1
clone size: .
D gene: .
J gene: TRBJ1-6
CDR3 DNA: TGCAGTGCTAGCGACCGTCCGAGCTCCTATAATTCACCCCTCCACTTT
CDR3 protein: CSASDRPSSYNSPLHF

V gene: TRBV15
clone size: .
D gene: TRBD1
J gene: TRBJ2-5
CDR3 DNA: TGTGCCACCAGCAGAGATCTCGCCACAGGGGGAGGTCAGCCCCAGTACTTC
CDR3 protein: CATSRDLATGGGQPQYF

V gene: TRBV5-1
clone size: .
D gene: .
J gene: TRBJ2-5
CDR3 DNA: TGCGCCAGCAGCTTGGAGGCAGCGAAAGAGACCCAGTACTTC
CDR3 protein: CASSLEAAKETQYF